Listed below are T cell receptor beta chains from one sample, sequenced in a study of T cell responses to AZD1222 COVID-19 vaccine. Profiling relied on immunoSEQ multiplex PCR, and the TCRdb table lists in-frame clones only, not all of them. This table has 95,000 to 150,000 clones, around 90% appearing once. The material sequenced was peripheral blood, taken on day 0 of AZD1222 vaccination. These receptors all stem from an adult in good health. Each CDR3 is given with its conserved first and last residue. A D gene is named only where the DNA matches it firmly. Clone sizes are given selectively: once, few, many, or a class where the clone is expanded.

clone size	V gene	J gene	D gene	CDR3 DNA	CDR3 protein
NA	TRBV5-5	TRBJ1-2	NA	TGTGCCAGCAGTTCCACAGGGATTTATGGCTACACCTTC	CASSSTGIYGYTF
NA	TRBV19	TRBJ1-4	NA	TGTGCCAGTACCTCCTGGAGTGGATCTGTCAATGAAAAACTGTTTTTT	CASTSWSGSVNEKLFF
NA	TRBV18	TRBJ1-1	NA	TGTGCCAGCTCACCATTAGGCAGGAACACTGAAGCTTTCTTT	CASSPLGRNTEAFF
NA	TRBV6-5	TRBJ2-2	NA	TGTGCCAGCAGTCTCTGGGAAACCGGGGAGCTGTTTTTT	CASSLWETGELFF
NA	TRBV7-6	TRBJ1-2	NA	TGTGCCAGCAGCTTAGGTGGGGGGCTTAACTATGGCTACACCTTC	CASSLGGGLNYGYTF
few	TRBV5-6	TRBJ1-1	NA	TGTGCCAGCAGCGAAAGGATGTCGGGACACTCTCTTAGAAACACTGAAGCTTTCTTT	CASSERMSGHSLRNTEAFF
NA	TRBV6-5	TRBJ2-1	TRBD2	TGTGCCAGCAGTTACACGGGACTAGCGGGGGGGCACGAGCAGTTCTTC	CASSYTGLAGGHEQFF
NA	TRBV4-1	TRBJ2-2	NA	TGCGCCAGCAGCCAAGTCGCCGAGCGCCCGAACACCGGGGAGCTGTTTTTT	CASSQVAERPNTGELFF
NA	TRBV6-5	TRBJ1-2	TRBD1	TGTGCCAGCAGTCCCCACCTCCAGGGGGGCGATGGCTACACCTTC	CASSPHLQGGDGYTF
NA	TRBV9	TRBJ1-5	NA	TGTGCCAGCAGCGTAATTAGCAATCAGCCCCAGCATTTT	CASSVISNQPQHF
NA	TRBV3-1/TRBV3-2	TRBJ2-5	NA	TGTGCCAGCAGCCCCCGCCTCGGGGTTGGGGAGACCCAGTACTTC	CASSPRLGVGETQYF
once	TRBV6-5	TRBJ1-1	NA	TGTGCCAGCAGTTACGGATCCCTGAACACTGAAGCTTTCTTT	CASSYGSLNTEAFF
few	TRBV28	TRBJ2-7	NA	TGTGCCAGCGCGAGGTACTCCTACGAGCAGTACTTC	CASARYSYEQYF
NA	TRBV6-5	TRBJ1-1	NA	TGTGCCAGCAGTAAATTCCGGGACACTGAAGCTTTCTTT	CASSKFRDTEAFF
NA	TRBV28	TRBJ1-5	NA	TGTGCCAGCAGTTTGCCCCCTACAGAGAATCAGCCCCAGCATTTT	CASSLPPTENQPQHF
NA	TRBV19	TRBJ1-5	TRBD1	TGTGCCAGTAGGGACAGGTTGGATCAGCCCCAGCATTTT	CASRDRLDQPQHF
NA	TRBV5-1	TRBJ1-4	TRBD1	TGCGCCAGCAGCTTGGGACAGGGGGAAAAACTGTTTTTT	CASSLGQGEKLFF
NA	TRBV3-1/TRBV3-2	TRBJ1-1	TRBD1	TGTGCCAGCAGCCTCCTGGACAGGGGCACTGAAGCTTTCTTT	CASSLLDRGTEAFF
NA	TRBV6-4	TRBJ2-1	NA	TGTGCCAGCAGTGACTCGGACTTAGATGAGCAGTTCTTC	CASSDSDLDEQFF
NA	TRBV4-2	TRBJ1-2	NA	TGTGCCAGCAGCCAACCCTCGGGGGGCAAGTATGGCTACACCTTC	CASSQPSGGKYGYTF
NA	TRBV7-9	TRBJ1-2	NA	TGTGCCCAGGACATTAACTATGGCTACACCTTC	CAQDINYGYTF
NA	TRBV5-1	TRBJ1-6	NA	TGCGCCAGCAGCTTGGGCAGGGTTAATAATTCACCCCTCCACTTT	CASSLGRVNNSPLHF
NA	TRBV6-2/TRBV6-3	TRBJ1-5	NA	TGTGCCAGCAGCGAAACACGGGAAGATCAGCCCCAGCATTTT	CASSETREDQPQHF
NA	TRBV4-1	TRBJ1-6	NA	TGCGCCAGCAGCCAAGATACAGCGTCACCCCTCCACTTT	CASSQDTASPLHF
NA	TRBV9	TRBJ1-2	NA	TGTGCCAGCAGCGTAGGCGAAGACTATGGCTACACCTTC	CASSVGEDYGYTF
NA	TRBV30	TRBJ2-5	NA	TGTGCCTGGAGTCCCGCCCCTCCAGGGAACCAAGAGACCCAGTACTTC	CAWSPAPPGNQETQYF
NA	TRBV28	TRBJ2-7	TRBD1	TGTGCCAGCAGTTTGACCTCGACAGGGTCCTACGAGCAGTACTTC	CASSLTSTGSYEQYF
NA	TRBV28	TRBJ1-1	NA	TGTGCCAGCAGAATGGGGGGGGCAGCTTTCTTT	CASRMGGAAFF
NA	TRBV3-1/TRBV3-2	TRBJ2-5	NA	TGTGCCAGCAGCCACGGCAGAATACAAGAGACCCAGTACTTC	CASSHGRIQETQYF
NA	TRBV7-2	TRBJ1-3	NA	TGTGCCAGCAGCCGCTGGGAGGGGACTGGAAACACCATATATTTT	CASSRWEGTGNTIYF
NA	TRBV6-6	TRBJ1-1	NA	TGTGCCAGCAGTTACTCGGGGTGGAACACTGAAGCTTTCTTT	CASSYSGWNTEAFF
NA	TRBV6-5	TRBJ2-5	TRBD1	TGTGCCATAAAATCAGACAGGGTTGGGGAGACCCAGTACTTC	CAIKSDRVGETQYF
NA	TRBV5-1	TRBJ1-4	TRBD1	TGCGCCAGCAGGGGGGGACAGTTTAATGAAAAACTGTTTTTT	CASRGGQFNEKLFF
NA	TRBV4-2	TRBJ2-7	TRBD1	TGTGCCAGCAGCCGCGGACAGGCCGGCCCAGTTTACGAGCAGTACTTC	CASSRGQAGPVYEQYF
NA	TRBV7-2	TRBJ2-5	NA	TGTGCCAGCAGCTTAGTGACCCAGTACTTC	CASSLVTQYF
once	TRBV10-3	TRBJ2-2	TRBD1	TGTGCCATCAGTGAGCTGGCCGGGACAGGGGGCTCCGGGGAGCTGTTTTTT	CAISELAGTGGSGELFF
NA	TRBV21-1	TRBJ1-1	NA	TGTGCCAGCAGCAGTAGACAAATGAACACTGAAGCTTTCTTT	CASSSRQMNTEAFF
NA	TRBV5-1	TRBJ1-4	TRBD1	TGCGCCAGCAGCTCCTACGGGACAGGGGATGAAAAACTGTTTTTT	CASSSYGTGDEKLFF
NA	TRBV3-1/TRBV3-2	TRBJ1-5	NA	TGTGCCAGCAGCCATTTGAATCAGCCCCAGCATTTT	CASSHLNQPQHF
NA	TRBV7-9	TRBJ1-4	NA	TGTGCCAGCAGCCCTTGGGACCGACCTGAAAAACTGTTTTTT	CASSPWDRPEKLFF
NA	TRBV2	TRBJ1-6	TRBD1	TGTGCCAGCAGTGAACTTCAGACAGGGGTACATTCACCCCTCCACTTT	CASSELQTGVHSPLHF